One and the same sample provided the 5 T cell receptor beta chains below, sequenced in a study of blood T cell repertoires in COVID-19. TCRdb's copy holds only in-frame clones and misses some; the assay was immunoSEQ multiplex PCR. This table holds roughly 150,000 clones, approximately 82% found once. Sequenced material: peripheral blood. These receptors all come from a human donor with acute or convalescent COVID-19. The donor label of this sample is uncertain.

The chain uses TRBV9 and TRBJ2-1, with 9 bases aligning to TRBD1. CDR3 length: 17 amino acids. Germline CDR1 and CDR2: SGDLS and YYNGEE. V lost 4 bases and J lost 7; bases outside the gene matches: 15. The CDR3 DNA sequence: TGTGCCAGCAGCCCCGCCCTGGGACAGGGTGATTGGAATGAGCAGTTCTTC. It translates to CASSPALGQGDWNEQFF.

The V gene is TRBV19, the J gene TRBJ1-2; maybe TRBD1 (6 bases). The length of the CDR3 is 16 residues. CDR1 LNHDA and CDR2 SQIVND come from the germline V gene (reference sequence). With 5 bases removed from V and 4 bases from J, the gap between germline ends came to 20 bases. In DNA form, the CDR3 reads TGTGCCAGTAGTCTCGCCTCCAGGGGCTGGGGCTATGGCTACACCTTC. This sequence encodes CASSLASRGWGYGYTF.

The chain couples TRBV6-5 to TRBJ1-2; a weak D match, TRBD1 (5 bases). CDR3 length: 13 amino acids. With 6 bases removed from V and 6 bases from J, the gap between germline ends came to 14 bases. Looked up from germline, CDR1 is MNHEY and CDR2 is SVGAGI. CDR3 residues: CASRQEIGDGYTF. CDR3 DNA: TGTGCCAGCAGACAGGAAATTGGTGATGGCTACACCTTC.

The chain employs TRBV6-5 and TRBJ2-7, with 7 bases lining up with TRBD1. With 2 bases clipped from V and 6 bases from J, the junction kept 10 bases outside the gene matches. Germline CDR1 and CDR2: MNHEY and SVGAGI. The CDR3 loop spans 15 amino acids. As DNA, the CDR3 is TGTGCCAGCAGTTACGATGAGACAGGGCGATCCGAGCAGTACTTC. It codes for CASSYDETGRSEQYF.

This sequence joins TRBV6-6 and TRBJ1-6, with 8 bases lining up with TRBD1. This CDR3 region has 15 residues. V gave up 5 bases and J gave up 7 bases; unmatched junction bases: 7. Per the germline V gene, CDR1 is MNHNY and CDR2 is SVGAGI (reference sequence). The CDR3 protein is CASSPEQGGNSPLHF. DNA of the CDR3: TGTGCCAGCAGTCCGGAACAGGGGGGGAATTCACCCCTCCACTTT.